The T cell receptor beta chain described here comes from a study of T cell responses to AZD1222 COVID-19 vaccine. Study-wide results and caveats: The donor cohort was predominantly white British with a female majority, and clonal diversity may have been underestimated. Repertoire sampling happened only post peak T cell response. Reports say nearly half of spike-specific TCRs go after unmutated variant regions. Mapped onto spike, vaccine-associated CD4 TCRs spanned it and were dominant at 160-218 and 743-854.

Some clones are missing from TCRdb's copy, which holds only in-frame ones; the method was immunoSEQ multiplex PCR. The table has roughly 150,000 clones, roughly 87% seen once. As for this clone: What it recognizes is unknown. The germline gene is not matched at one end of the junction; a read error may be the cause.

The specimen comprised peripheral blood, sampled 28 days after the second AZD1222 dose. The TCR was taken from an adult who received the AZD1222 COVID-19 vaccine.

The CDR3 here is CASSSAQAGGRSF. The CDR3 DNA sequence: TGTGCCAGCAGCTCCGCACAGGCGGGGGGCCGGAGCTTC. The chain couples TRBV11-1 to TRBJ1-2, with D tentatively TRBD1 (6 bases). This CDR3 comprises 13 residues. The germline gives CDR1 SGHAT, CDR2 FQDESV (reference sequence). The complete variable domain, with remaining parts taken from reference TRBV11-1 and TRBJ1-2, reads EAEVAQSPRYKITEKSQAVAFWCDPISGHATLYWYRQILGQGPELLVQFQDESVVDDSQLPKDRFSAERLKGVDSTLKIQPAELGDSAMYLCASSSAQAGGRSFGSGTRLTVV.